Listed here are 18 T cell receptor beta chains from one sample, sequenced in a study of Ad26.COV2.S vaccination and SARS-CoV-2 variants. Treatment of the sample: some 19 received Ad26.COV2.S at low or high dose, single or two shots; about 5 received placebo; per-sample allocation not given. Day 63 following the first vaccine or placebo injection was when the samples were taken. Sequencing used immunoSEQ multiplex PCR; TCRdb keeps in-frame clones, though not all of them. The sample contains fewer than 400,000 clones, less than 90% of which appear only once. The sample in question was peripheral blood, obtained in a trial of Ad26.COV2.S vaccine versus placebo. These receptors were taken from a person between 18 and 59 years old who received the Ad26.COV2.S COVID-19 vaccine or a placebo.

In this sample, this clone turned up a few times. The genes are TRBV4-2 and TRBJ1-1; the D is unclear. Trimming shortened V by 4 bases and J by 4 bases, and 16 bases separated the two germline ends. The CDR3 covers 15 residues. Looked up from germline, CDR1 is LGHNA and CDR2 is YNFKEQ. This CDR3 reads CASSPGEGSVTEAFF. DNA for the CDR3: TGTGCCAGCAGCCCTGGAGAGGGATCGGTCACTGAAGCTTTCTTT.

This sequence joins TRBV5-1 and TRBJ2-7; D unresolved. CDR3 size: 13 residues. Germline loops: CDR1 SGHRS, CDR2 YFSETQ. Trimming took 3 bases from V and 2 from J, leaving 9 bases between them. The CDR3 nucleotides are TGCGCCAGCAGCTCGGACGGAACCTACGAGCAGTACTTC. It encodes CASSSDGTYEQYF. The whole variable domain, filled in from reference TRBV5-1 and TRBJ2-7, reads KAGVTQTPRYLIKTRGQQVTLSCSPISGHRSVSWYQQTPGQGLQFLFEYFSETQRNKGNFPGRFSGRQFSNSRSEMNVSTLELGDSALYLCASSSDGTYEQYFGPGTRLTVT.

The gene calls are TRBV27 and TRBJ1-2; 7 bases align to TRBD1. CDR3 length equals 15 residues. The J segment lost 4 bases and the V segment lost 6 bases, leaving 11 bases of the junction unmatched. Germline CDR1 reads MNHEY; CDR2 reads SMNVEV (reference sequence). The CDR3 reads CASSPRGGGLYGYTF. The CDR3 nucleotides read TGTGCCAGCAGCCCCAGGGGGGGAGGTCTCTATGGCTACACCTTC.

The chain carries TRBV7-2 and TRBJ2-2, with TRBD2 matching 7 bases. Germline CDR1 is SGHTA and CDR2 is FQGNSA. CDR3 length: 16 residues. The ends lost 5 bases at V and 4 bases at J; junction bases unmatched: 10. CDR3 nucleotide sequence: TGTGCCAGCAGCCCCAAGGGGCCGGGGGGCACCGGGGAGCTGTTTTTT. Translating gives CASSPKGPGGTGELFF. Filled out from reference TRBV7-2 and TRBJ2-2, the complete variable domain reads GAGVSQSPSNKVTEKGKDVELRCDPISGHTALYWYRQSLGQGLEFLIYFQGNSAPDKSGLPSDRFSAERTGGSVSTLTIQRTQQEDSAVYLCASSPKGPGGTGELFFGEGSRLTVL.

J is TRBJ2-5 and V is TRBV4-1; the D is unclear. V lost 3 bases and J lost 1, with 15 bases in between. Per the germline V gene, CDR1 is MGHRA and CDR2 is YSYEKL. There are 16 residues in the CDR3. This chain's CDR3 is CASSHRPVEIQETQYF. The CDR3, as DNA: TGCGCCAGCAGCCACCGACCCGTGGAGATCCAAGAGACCCAGTACTTC.

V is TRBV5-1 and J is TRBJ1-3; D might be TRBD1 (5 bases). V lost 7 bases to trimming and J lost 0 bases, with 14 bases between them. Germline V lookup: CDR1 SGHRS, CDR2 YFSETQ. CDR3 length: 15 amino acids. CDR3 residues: CASQAAGNSGNTIYF. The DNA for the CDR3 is TGCGCCAGCCAAGCTGCAGGGAACTCTGGAAACACCATATATTTT.

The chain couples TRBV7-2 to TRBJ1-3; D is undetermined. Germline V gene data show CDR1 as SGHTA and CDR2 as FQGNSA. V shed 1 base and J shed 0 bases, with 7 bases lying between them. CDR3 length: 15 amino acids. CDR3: CASSLDETSGNTIYF. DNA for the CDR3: TGTGCCAGCAGCTTAGACGAAACCTCTGGAAACACCATATATTTT.

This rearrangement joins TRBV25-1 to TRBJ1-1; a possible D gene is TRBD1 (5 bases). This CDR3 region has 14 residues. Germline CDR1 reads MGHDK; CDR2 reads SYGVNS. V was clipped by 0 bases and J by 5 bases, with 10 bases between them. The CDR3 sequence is CASSEYGGLTEAFF. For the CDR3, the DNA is TGTGCCAGCAGTGAATATGGGGGGTTGACTGAAGCTTTCTTT.

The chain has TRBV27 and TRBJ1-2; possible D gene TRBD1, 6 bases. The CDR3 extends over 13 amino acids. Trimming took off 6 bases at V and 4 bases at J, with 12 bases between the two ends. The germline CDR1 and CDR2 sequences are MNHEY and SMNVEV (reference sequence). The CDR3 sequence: CASSMDRGYGYTF. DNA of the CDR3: TGTGCCAGCAGCATGGACAGAGGCTATGGCTACACCTTC.

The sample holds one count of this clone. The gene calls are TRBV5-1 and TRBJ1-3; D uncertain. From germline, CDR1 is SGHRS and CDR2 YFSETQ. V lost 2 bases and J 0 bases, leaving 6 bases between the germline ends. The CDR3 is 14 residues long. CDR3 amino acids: CASSFDISGNTIYF. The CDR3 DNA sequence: TGCGCCAGCAGCTTCGACATCTCTGGAAACACCATATATTTT.

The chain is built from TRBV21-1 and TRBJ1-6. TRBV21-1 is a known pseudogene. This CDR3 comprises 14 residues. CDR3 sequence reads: CASSKRRSGSPLHF. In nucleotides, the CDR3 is TGTGCCAGCAGCAAAAGGAGGTCTGGTTCACCCCTCCACTTT.

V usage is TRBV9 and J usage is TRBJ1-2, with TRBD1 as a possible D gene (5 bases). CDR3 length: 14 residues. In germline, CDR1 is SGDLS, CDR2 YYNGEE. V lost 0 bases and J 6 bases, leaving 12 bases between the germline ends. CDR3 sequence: CASSVGKGRDGYTF. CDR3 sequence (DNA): TGTGCCAGCAGCGTAGGGAAGGGACGGGATGGCTACACCTTC.

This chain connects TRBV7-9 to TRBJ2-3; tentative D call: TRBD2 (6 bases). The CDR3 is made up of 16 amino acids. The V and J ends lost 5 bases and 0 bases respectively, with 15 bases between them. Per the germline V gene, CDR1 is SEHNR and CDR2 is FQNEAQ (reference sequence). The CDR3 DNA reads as TGTGCCAGCAGCCCACGGCGGGGAGAGAGCACAGATACGCAGTATTTT. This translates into CASSPRRGESTDTQYF.

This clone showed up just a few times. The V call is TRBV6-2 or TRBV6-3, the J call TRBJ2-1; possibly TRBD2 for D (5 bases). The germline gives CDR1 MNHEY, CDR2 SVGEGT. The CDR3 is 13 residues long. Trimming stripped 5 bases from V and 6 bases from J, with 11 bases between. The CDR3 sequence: CASSLKEANEQFF. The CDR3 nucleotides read TGTGCCAGCAGTCTAAAGGAGGCCAATGAGCAGTTCTTC.

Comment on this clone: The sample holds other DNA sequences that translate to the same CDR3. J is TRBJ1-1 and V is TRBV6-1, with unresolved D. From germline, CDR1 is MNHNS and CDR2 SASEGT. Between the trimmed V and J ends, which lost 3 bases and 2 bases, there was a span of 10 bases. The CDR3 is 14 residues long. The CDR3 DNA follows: TGTGCCAGCAGTGAGCGTGGAGTCAACACTGAAGCTTTCTTT. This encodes CASSERGVNTEAFF.

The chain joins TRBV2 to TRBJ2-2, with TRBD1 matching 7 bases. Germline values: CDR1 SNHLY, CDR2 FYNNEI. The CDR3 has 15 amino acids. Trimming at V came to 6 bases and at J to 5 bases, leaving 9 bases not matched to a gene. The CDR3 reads CASSEVQGKTGELFF. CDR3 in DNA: TGTGCCAGCAGCGAGGTACAGGGGAAGACCGGGGAGCTGTTTTTT.

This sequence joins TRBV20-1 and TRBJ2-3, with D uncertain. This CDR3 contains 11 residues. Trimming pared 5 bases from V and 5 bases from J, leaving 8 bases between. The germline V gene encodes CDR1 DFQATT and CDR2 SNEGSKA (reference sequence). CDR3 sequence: CSAPKVDTQYF. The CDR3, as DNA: TGCAGTGCTCCAAAGGTAGATACGCAGTATTTT.

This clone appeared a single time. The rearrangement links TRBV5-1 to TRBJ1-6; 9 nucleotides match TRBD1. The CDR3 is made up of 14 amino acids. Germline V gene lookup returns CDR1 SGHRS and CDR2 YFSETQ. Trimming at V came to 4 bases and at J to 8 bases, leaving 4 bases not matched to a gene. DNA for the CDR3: TGCGCCAGCAGCAGGGACAGGGTGGATTCACCCCTCCACTTT. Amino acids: CASSRDRVDSPLHF.